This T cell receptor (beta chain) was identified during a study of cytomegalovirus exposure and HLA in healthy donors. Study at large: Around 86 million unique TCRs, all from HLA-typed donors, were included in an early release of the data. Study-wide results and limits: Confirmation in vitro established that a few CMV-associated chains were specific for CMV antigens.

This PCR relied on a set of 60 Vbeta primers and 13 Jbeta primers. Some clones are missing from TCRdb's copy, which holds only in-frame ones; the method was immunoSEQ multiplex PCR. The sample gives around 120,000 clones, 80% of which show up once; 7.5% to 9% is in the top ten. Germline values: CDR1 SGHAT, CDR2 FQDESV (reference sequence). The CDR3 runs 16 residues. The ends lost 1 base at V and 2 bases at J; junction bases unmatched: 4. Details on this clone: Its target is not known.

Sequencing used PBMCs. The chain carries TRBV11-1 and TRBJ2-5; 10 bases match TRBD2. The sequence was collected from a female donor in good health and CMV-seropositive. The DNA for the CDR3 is TGTGCCAGCAGCTTAGAGAGCGGGGGGGGACAAGAGACCCAGTACTTC. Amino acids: CASSLESGGGQETQYF. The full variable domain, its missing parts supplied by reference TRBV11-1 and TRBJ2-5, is EAEVAQSPRYKITEKSQAVAFWCDPISGHATLYWYRQILGQGPELLVQFQDESVVDDSQLPKDRFSAERLKGVDSTLKIQPAELGDSAMYLCASSLESGGGQETQYFGPGTRLLVL.